This T cell receptor beta chain comes out of a study of regulatory T cells in long-lasting Graves disease (dated by TCRdb to about 2021). The study in broad terms: In the newly diagnosed Graves' disease group, patients had been taking antithyroid drugs for less than 3 months. This study used TCR sequencing and RNA sequencing of peripheral blood to compare persistent Graves' disease patients against newly diagnosed Graves' disease patients. The study took place in China and was registered as a clinical trial. TCR sequencing covered roughly 13 persistent and roughly 20 newly diagnosed Graves' disease patients, some 35 samples in total.

A remark on this clonotype: Its recognized antigen is unknown. One base away there is no much larger clone; base qualities are not given.

Counted from cysteine to phenylalanine, this CDR3 has 16 amino acids. Only CDR3 DNA is held: 48 bases, read in frame from base 1. The germline V gene gives CDR1 as SGHRS and CDR2 as YFSETQ. Between the V and J ends, shortened by 0 bases and 0 bases respectively, the junction contains 10 bases. Library preparation was by multiplex PCR. The instrument was an Illumina HiSeq 4000. iRepertoire HTBI primers and Arm-PCR amplification of CDR3 regions were used to construct TCR beta libraries. PCR products were gel purified before sequencing. From the authors' description of their analysis: A total of fewer than 70 TRBV and under 15 TRBJ segments were identified across samples and were used for gene usage analysis of CDR3 amino acid clonotypes. COPE and FqMerger were used to merge the filtered high-quality paired reads into contigs. Contigs were aligned with BLAST to IMGT TRBV, TRBD and TRBJ reference genes, and CDR3 was defined per IMGT. Highly expanded clones were defined as clonotypes with a frequency above 0.1%. Repertoire diversity was measured by Shannon entropy, and V-J evenness by the Gini coefficient. A clonotype was considered public if more than one individual shared it. In-frame beta chains were kept once TCRdb had trimmed the public reads at Q25 with fastp and called clones with MiXCR. Each record represents a unique CDR3 protein, reported with the most common genes and DNA among its rows. Here the V and J calls rest on TCRdb's processing, not on the authors' analysis. This sample comprises 300,000 to 400,000 distinct CDR3 sequences, over 15% of them detected only once. The ten largest clones represent roughly 27% of the sample.

Per the publication, the time point label means: newly diagnosed GD, antithyroid drugs for less than 3 months. For both TCR sequencing and RNA sequencing, RNA was extracted from PBMCs using TRIzol. The diagnosis of Graves' disease was made according to American Thyroid Association guidelines. Patients for the study were recruited at an endocrinology department in Xi'an, China. Each patient gave around 9 milliliters of peripheral blood, collected in an EDTA anticoagulant tube. Ficoll Paque Plus density gradient separation was used to isolate PBMCs, and no further T cell sorting was done. RNA quality was checked with an Agilent 2100 Bioanalyzer and agarose gel, and concentration with a NanoDrop 2000. Here is what the overall study found, with its caveats: Persistent disease showed preferential use of TRBV28, TRBJ1-2 and TRBJ2-5, whereas newly diagnosed disease favored TRBV20-1 and TRBJ2-1. Only the TCR beta chain was sequenced and analyzed. Patients with persistent disease shared more public clonotypes (around 2,500) than newly diagnosed patients did (around 930). Because the primary lesion, thyroid tissue, could not be accessed, the study looked at peripheral blood alone. The authors acknowledged the small sample size as a limitation that may reduce accuracy. Compared with newly diagnosed patients, patients with persistent Graves' disease had lower TCR Shannon entropy and fewer highly expanded clones, which suggests clonal expansion.

This sample was also put to use in a study of T cells in Graves' hyperthyroidism and ophthalmopathy. From the second report: Graves' hyperthyroidism was defined as stable when no progression to ophthalmopathy occurred over 18 months of follow-up. The hyperthyroidism patients were between 18 and 65 years old and newly diagnosed, with a disease duration of less than 2 months. Any patient with an uncontrolled infection, another autoimmune disease, pregnancy or lactation was excluded. Diagnoses relied on clinical symptoms, serum thyroxine and TRAb, thyroid ultrasound and orbital computed tomography. The first round of RT-PCR for the TCR CDR3 was performed with the HTBI primer set and the Qiagen OneStep RT-PCR kit. Blood samples also contained most of the expanded thyroid clonotypes (frequency above 0.001), which suggests that blood repertoires may reflect thyroid immune responses. A 13 V-J signature model separated ophthalmopathy from stable hyperthyroidism, with over 85% sensitivity and about 81% specificity in cross-validation and 80%/75% in testing. In validation, progression to ophthalmopathy was predicted by the model with nearly 71% sensitivity and under 85% specificity, a median of about 6.4 months before onset. A discovery cohort of around 98 patients, about 40 with Graves' ophthalmopathy and approximately 60 with stable Graves' hyperthyroidism, was used to find distinguishing TCR V-J signatures. An independent validation cohort of fewer than 20 hyperthyroidism patients and 17 patients who later progressed to ophthalmopathy tested prospective prediction of ophthalmopathy. The 100 discovery patients were randomly divided into training and test sets at a 7:3 ratio. In several Graves' hyperthyroidism patients, the study also compared T-cell repertoires from thyroid tissue with T-cell repertoires from blood. Once sampling was done, hyperthyroidism patients were given methimazole at a starting dose of 30 mg daily, whereas ophthalmopathy patients were given high-dose intravenous methylprednisolone. A second multiplex PCR round built the libraries, followed by size selection and purification. Sequencing of the libraries was done on an Illumina HiSeq2000 using paired-end 100 bp reads. SOAPnuke was used to process the raw data, removing reads that contained adapters or uncalled bases, had a mean Phred below 15, or lacked an exact match to the constant primer or identifier. COPE v1.2.5 was used to merge the high-quality paired reads, and each unique nucleotide sequence was defined as a clonotype. MiTCR v1.1 was used to align the clonotypes against IMGT TRBV, TRBD and TRBJ reference segments. The analysis was restricted to V-J combinations with a frequency above 0.0001, which together covered around 99% of the repertoires. A TCS score was defined as the ratio between F50 (clonal expansion) and ExV (chaos), using BLOSUM62-based TCRdist between CDR3 peptides within each V-J. Welch's t-statistics and random forest reduced roughly 540 V-J features to 13, which were used in a naive Bayes classifier (R e1071). Sample size was not statistically predetermined, and blinding of investigators to group allocation was not performed. According to the paper, TCR Vbeta CDR3 sequencing was carried out on over 130 peripheral blood samples, which came from 40 to 45 ophthalmopathy, some 73 hyperthyroidism and approximately 17 progressor patients.

The chain uses TRBV5-1 and TRBJ1-5, with the D gene too uncertain to name. The receptor was isolated from a man aged 35 to 55 with Graves disease. Donor details come from another sample of the same person, matched by shared clones. The sequencing used peripheral blood mononuclear cells (PBMCs), collected at new diagnosis, from a patient treated with antithyroid drugs. DNA sequence: TGCGCCAGCAGCTTGGAACCAACGGGTAGCAATCAGCCCCAGCATTTT. This encodes CASSLEPTGSNQPQHF.